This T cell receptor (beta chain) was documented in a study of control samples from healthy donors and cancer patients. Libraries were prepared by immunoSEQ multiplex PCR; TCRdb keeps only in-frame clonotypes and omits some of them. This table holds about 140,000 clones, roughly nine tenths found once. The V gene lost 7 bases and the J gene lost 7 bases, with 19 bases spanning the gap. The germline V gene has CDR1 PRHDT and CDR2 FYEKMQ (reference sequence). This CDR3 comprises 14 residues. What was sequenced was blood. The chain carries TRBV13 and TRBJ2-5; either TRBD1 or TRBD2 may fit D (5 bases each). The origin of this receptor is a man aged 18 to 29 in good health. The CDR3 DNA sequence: TGTGCCAGCAACCAGCAGGGTGCCCGGGGGACCCAGTACTTC. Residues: CASNQQGARGTQYF.